This T cell receptor beta chain is drawn from a study of blood T cells in healthy people across ages. Next came a second PCR, run for roughly 6 to 11 cycles, which used a sample-barcoded 5' primer along with a J-beta primer mix. TCRdb redid the calling of the 5' RACE reads with MiXCR, one entry per CDR3 protein. Of 1,800,000 or so distinct CDR3 sequences listed, roughly two fifths are singletons. This clonotype was picked up one time. This CDR3 spans 13 amino acids. Germline CDR1 is DFQATT and CDR2 is SNEGSKA (reference sequence). This receptor was obtained from a human donor in good health. V and J are TRBV20-1 and TRBJ1-2, with D tentatively TRBD1 (5 bases). The sample consisted of blood. The CDR3 spells CVGAVAGNYGYTF. The DNA for the CDR3 is TGCGTTGGGGCCGTCGCGGGTAACTATGGCTACACCTTC.